The 15 T cell receptor beta chains in this list originate from one sample, sequenced in a study of T cell responses to AZD1222 COVID-19 vaccine. TCRdb's table, derived via immunoSEQ multiplex PCR, lists solely in-frame clones and lacks some. Among about 56,000 clones, roughly 86% were seen once, and the ten largest hold 16%. Material: peripheral blood, obtained on day 0 of AZD1222 vaccination. Source of these receptors: an adult in good health.

This clone occurred a few times. The chain couples TRBV23-1 to TRBJ2-7; TRBD1 matches at 9 bases. Being an ORF, TRBV23-1 has a function that is uncertain. The CDR3 totals 14 residues. V lost 4 bases to trimming and J lost 0 bases; unmatched junction nucleotides: 1. CDR3 amino acids: CASSPGQGSYEQYF. The CDR3 DNA sequence: TGCGCCAGCAGTCCGGGACAGGGCTCCTACGAGCAGTACTTC.

Of note for this clone: One junction end disagrees with the germline gene, perhaps due to a read error. The rearrangement links TRBV5-5 to TRBJ1-1; D may be TRBD1 (5 bases). The CDR3 has 14 amino acids. In germline, CDR1 is SGHKS, CDR2 YYEKEE (reference sequence). In DNA, the CDR3 is TGTGCCAGCAGCTTGGGGGTATCGGGGACTGGAGCTTTCTTT. Amino acid sequence: CASSLGVSGTGAFF.

This rearrangement joins TRBV13 to TRBJ1-1; D unclear. V lost 0 bases to trimming and J lost 0 bases, with 5 bases between them. This CDR3 has 14 amino acids. Germline V CDR1 and CDR2: PRHDT, FYEKMQ (reference sequence). For the CDR3, the DNA is TGTGCCAGCAGCTTAGGGGATTTGAACACTGAAGCTTTCTTT. This gives the protein CASSLGDLNTEAFF. Supplemented by reference TRBV13 and TRBJ1-1, the full variable domain reads AAGVIQSPRHLIKEKRETATLKCYPIPRHDTVYWYQQGPGQDPQFLISFYEKMQSDKGSIPDRFSAQQFSDYHSELNMSSLELGDSALYFCASSLGDLNTEAFFGQGTRLTVV.

CDR3 sequence (DNA): TGTGCCAGCAGCCTTTCTTGGGGGTTTGAAAACACCATATATTTT. The encoded protein is CASSLSWGFENTIYF. This chain connects TRBV6-5 to TRBJ1-3; the D gene is possibly TRBD1 (5 bases). CDR3 size: 15 residues. V was shortened by 6 bases and J by 6 bases, with 18 bases between the two germline ends. The V gene's germline CDR1 is MNHEY and CDR2 SVGAGI.

The rearrangement joins TRBV28 to TRBJ1-1, with a weak D call TRBD1 (5 bases). Per the germline V gene, CDR1 is MDHEN and CDR2 is SYDVKM. The CDR3 consists of 12 residues. V lost 5 bases, J lost 6 bases, and 10 bases lay in between. The CDR3 here is CASSAGMAEAFF. The CDR3 DNA reads TGTGCCAGCAGTGCAGGGATGGCTGAAGCTTTCTTT. The full variable domain, with the rest looked up from reference TRBV28 and TRBJ1-1, is DVKVTQSSRYLVKRTGEKVFLECVQDMDHENMFWYRQDPGLGLRLIYFSYDVKMKEKGDIPEGYSVSREKKERFSLILESASTNQTSMYLCASSAGMAEAFFGQGTRLTVV.

The sample holds one count of this clone. CDR3 in DNA: TGTGCCAGCAGCCAAGTCAACAATGAGCAGTTCTTC. It is translated as CASSQVNNEQFF. The chain recombines TRBV3-1 (or the pseudogene TRBV3-2) with TRBJ2-1; no clear D. Between the trimmed V and J ends, which lost 1 base and 5 bases, there was a span of 3 bases. Germline CDR1 reads LGHDT; CDR2 reads YNNKEL (reference sequence). The CDR3 spans 12 residues.

The V gene is TRBV3-1 (or the pseudogene TRBV3-2), the J gene TRBJ1-6, with 11 nucleotides matching TRBD1. With V trimmed by 4 bases and J by 9 bases, 8 bases remained unmatched. The CDR3 has 16 amino acids. The germline gives CDR1 LGHDT, CDR2 YNNKEL (reference sequence). Here the CDR3 DNA reads TGTGCCAGCAGCCCCCTGCCCGGGACAGGGGGTTCACCCCTCCACTTT. Amino acids: CASSPLPGTGGSPLHF.

This chain connects TRBV21-1 to TRBJ1-3. TRBV21-1 is labeled a pseudogene. The CDR3 is 16 amino acids. CDR3 protein: CASSKGRGLSGNTIYF. CDR3 sequence (DNA): TGTGCCAGCAGCAAAGGGCGAGGACTCTCTGGAAACACCATATATTTT.

This clone came up once. The chain has TRBV5-8 and TRBJ1-1; tentative D call: TRBD1 (6 bases). CDR1 and CDR2 from the germline V gene are SGHTS and YDEGEE. CDR3 size: 14 residues. Trimming removed 4 bases at V and 0 bases at J, with 10 bases between. CDR3 DNA: TGTGCCAGCAGCGAAACAGGGTTGAACACTGAAGCTTTCTTT. Translating it yields CASSETGLNTEAFF.

The CDR3 here is CASSGDSYEQYF. CDR3 bases: TGTGCCAGCAGCGGGGACAGCTACGAGCAGTACTTC. The V gene is TRBV2, the J gene TRBJ2-7, with 7 bases aligning to TRBD1. The CDR3 is made up of 12 amino acids. The J segment lost 3 bases and the V segment lost 6 bases, leaving 2 bases of the junction unmatched. Germline loops: CDR1 SNHLY, CDR2 FYNNEI. Together with reference TRBV2 and TRBJ2-7, the CDR3 gives the full variable domain: EPEVTQTPSHQVTQMGQEVILRCVPISNHLYFYWYRQILGQKVEFLVSFYNNEISEKSEIFDDQFSVERPDGSNFTLKIRSTKLEDSAMYFCASSGDSYEQYFGPGTRLTVT.

The V call is TRBV27, the J call TRBJ1-1; D unresolved. V was cut by 2 bases and J by 4 bases, with 14 bases left in between. Germline V gives CDR1 MNHEY, CDR2 SMNVEV (reference sequence). CDR3 size: 15 residues. The CDR3 DNA reads as TGTGCCAGCAGTTTAGGGGTATTGGTTGGCACTGAAGCTTTCTTT. It is translated as CASSLGVLVGTEAFF.

The chain links TRBV27 to TRBJ1-1; D remains ambiguous. Germline V CDR1 and CDR2: MNHEY, SMNVEV (reference sequence). The CDR3 has 14 residues. Trimming stripped 7 bases from V and 4 bases from J, with 16 bases between. The CDR3 loop reads CASTTSVLGTEAFF. The DNA of the CDR3 is TGTGCCAGCACCACGTCGGTATTGGGCACTGAAGCTTTCTTT.

The chain joins TRBV18 to TRBJ1-1; no definite D call. Per the germline V gene, CDR1 is KGHSH and CDR2 is LQKENI. This CDR3 is 13 amino acids long. Trimming removed 6 bases at V and 0 bases at J, with 8 bases between. The CDR3 loop is CASSPLMNTEAFF. CDR3 nucleotides: TGTGCCAGCTCGCCATTAATGAACACTGAAGCTTTCTTT. Looking up the rest from reference TRBV18 and TRBJ1-1 gives the full variable domain: NAGVMQNPRHLVRRRGQEARLRCSPMKGHSHVYWYRQLPEEGLKFMVYLQKENIIDESGMPKERFSAEFPKEGPSILRIQQVVRGDSAAYFCASSPLMNTEAFFGQGTRLTVV.

The V and J genes are TRBV11-2 and TRBJ2-7; 10 nucleotides line up with TRBD2. The CDR3 consists of 15 residues. The V and J ends lost 4 bases and 5 bases, in that order; junction bases with no gene match: 8. Germline V CDR1 and CDR2: SGHAT, FQNNGV. The CDR3 DNA sequence: TGTGCCAGCAGCTCGGCGAGCGGGAGGGAACACGAGCAGTACTTC. The encoded protein is CASSSASGREHEQYF.

The genes are TRBV5-4 and TRBJ1-4; D remains ambiguous. The CDR3 consists of 13 residues. V was cut by 4 bases and J by 8 bases, with 12 bases left in between. Germline CDR1 and CDR2: SGHNT and YYREEE (reference sequence). This chain's CDR3 is CASSALGLEKLFF. The CDR3 DNA reads TGTGCCAGCAGCGCACTAGGATTGGAAAAACTGTTTTTT. Full variable domain (rest looked up from reference TRBV5-4 and TRBJ1-4): ETGVTQSPTHLIKTRGQQVTLRCSSQSGHNTVSWYQQALGQGPQFIFQYYREEENGRGNFPPRFSGLQFPNYSSELNVNALELDDSALYLCASSALGLEKLFFGSGTQLSVL.